Each of the 32 T cell receptor beta chains below was sequenced from the same sample in a study of T-cell reconstitution after alpha-beta-depleted transplantation in children. Unique molecular identifiers were built into the TCRbeta library. One entry per CDR3 protein results from TCRdb running MiXCR on the PCR reads. The repertoire consists of 150,000 to 200,000 distinct CDR3 sequences, with roughly 15% occurring once and the leading ten covering less than 15%. Sequences were derived from PBMCs from the stem cell graft donor, sampled from the stem cell graft. All receptors come from a human donor who donated a stem cell graft to a child with acute lymphoblastic leukemia.

This clonotype was recorded many times. The rearrangement joins TRBV12-3 or TRBV12-4 to TRBJ1-2; maybe TRBD1 (5 bases). Trimming left V 7 bases short and J 3 bases short, with 15 bases between. The CDR3 is made up of 14 amino acids. This CDR3 reads CASILRGRHYGYTF. CDR3 DNA sequence: TGTGCCAGCATCCTACGGGGCAGGCACTATGGCTACACCTTC.

This sequence joins TRBV7-2 and TRBJ2-1, with D perhaps given as TRBD1 or TRBD2 (5 bases each). The V end lost 0 bases, the J end lost 8 bases, and 23 bases lay between the germline ends. The germline V gene encodes CDR1 SGHTA and CDR2 FQGNSA. The CDR3 has 18 amino acids. CDR3 amino acids: CASSLAHRQRWINHEQFF. In DNA, the CDR3 is TGTGCCAGCAGCTTAGCCCACCGACAGCGGTGGATCAATCATGAGCAGTTCTTC.

At least ten counts were recorded for this clonotype. The genes are TRBV27 and TRBJ2-7; 12 nucleotides align to TRBD2. The CDR3 consists of 15 residues. Unmatched junction bases numbered 6, after V lost 5 bases and J lost 4 bases. Per the germline V gene, CDR1 is MNHEY and CDR2 is SMNVEV (reference sequence). The CDR3 DNA reads as TGTGCCAGCAGTACTAGCGGGAGGATTTCGTACGAGCAGTACTTC. As protein: CASSTSGRISYEQYF.

This clonotype appeared many times. The J gene is TRBJ1-2, the V gene TRBV10-3; a possible D gene is TRBD1 (6 bases). Per germline, CDR1 ENHRY and CDR2 SYGVKD. V lost 3 bases, J lost 7 bases, and 15 bases lay in between. CDR3 length: 14 amino acids. CDR3 nucleotides: TGTGCCATCAGTGATCAAACAGGGAGTGGTGGCTACACCTTC. This codes for CAISDQTGSGGYTF.

This chain connects TRBV2 to TRBJ2-1; D is undetermined. V gave up 0 bases and J gave up 4 bases, with 16 bases separating them. Germline loops: CDR1 SNHLY, CDR2 FYNNEI. This CDR3 is built from 17 residues. CDR3 sequence (DNA): TGTGCCAGCAGTGAAGCCCCTTCCACGGGCGCATACAATGAGCAGTTCTTC. Amino acid sequence: CASSEAPSTGAYNEQFF.

In its sample, this clonotype was seen many times. This rearrangement joins TRBV30 to TRBJ2-3; 7 bases match TRBD2. The germline CDR1 and CDR2 sequences are GTSNPN and SVGIG (reference sequence). This CDR3 has 15 amino acids. V was clipped by 4 bases and J by 0 bases; unmatched bases: 7. CDR3 amino acids: CAWTSGRSSTDTQYF. CDR3 coding DNA: TGTGCCTGGACTAGCGGAAGGTCTAGCACAGATACGCAGTATTTT.

This chain joins TRBV20-1 and TRBJ2-1, with 12 positions matching TRBD2. V lost 5 bases, J lost 6 bases, and 8 bases stayed unmatched. The CDR3 is 15 residues long. Per germline, CDR1 DFQATT and CDR2 SNEGSKA (reference sequence). The CDR3 is CSASPLAGGLNEQFF. CDR3 nucleotides: TGCAGTGCTTCACCTCTAGCGGGAGGGCTCAATGAGCAGTTCTTC.

About this clonotype itself: A much larger clone differs from this one at a single base, so this may be a read error. This chain joins TRBV10-3 and TRBJ2-3; 10 bases fit TRBD1. There are 16 residues in the CDR3. Germline V lookup: CDR1 ENHRY, CDR2 SYGVKD. V gave up 3 bases and J gave up 12 bases; unmatched junction bases: 15. Here the CDR3 reads CAISEATGLGQGTQYF. The CDR3 region has the DNA TGTGCCATCAGTGAAGCGACAGGCTTGGGACAGGGGACCCAGTATTTT.

J is TRBJ2-7 and V is TRBV7-9; the match to TRBD2 covers 9 bases. Germline CDR1 reads SEHNR; CDR2 reads FQNEAQ (reference sequence). The CDR3 loop spans 15 amino acids. V trimming: 2 bases; J trimming: 6 bases; junction bases outside the gene matches: 8. This chain's CDR3 is CASSLLSGLATEQYF. DNA of the CDR3: TGTGCCAGCAGCTTATTGTCGGGACTAGCTACCGAGCAGTACTTC. Full variable domain (remainder filled in from reference TRBV7-9 and TRBJ2-7): DTGVSQNPRHKITKRGQNVTFRCDPISEHNRLYWYRQTLGQGPEFLTYFQNEAQLEKSRLLSDRFSAERPKGSFSTLEIQRTEQGDSAMYLCASSLLSGLATEQYFGPGTRLTVT.

This clonotype was observed many times. The rearrangement joins TRBV6-1 to TRBJ1-1; D is unclear. The CDR3 extends over 15 amino acids. Germline CDR1 MNHNS, CDR2 SASEGT. V gave up 6 bases and J gave up 5 bases, with 19 bases separating them. The CDR3 loop is CASRSNGRRGTEAFF. CDR3 in DNA: TGTGCCAGCAGGAGTAACGGCCGACGGGGTACTGAAGCTTTCTTT.

In its sample, this clonotype was seen many times. V and J are TRBV24-1 and TRBJ2-2, with D unresolved. The CDR3 covers 11 residues. CDR1 KGHDR and CDR2 SFDVKD come from the germline V gene. V was shortened by 7 bases and J by 7 bases, with 6 bases between the two germline ends. DNA for the CDR3: TGTGCCACCAGGGGGATCGGGGAGCTGTTTTTT. It yields the protein CATRGIGELFF.

This clonotype showed up many times. The chain combines TRBV7-9 with TRBJ2-3; a weak D match, TRBD2 (5 bases). Trimming shortened V by 4 bases and J by 3 bases, and 8 bases separated the two germline ends. The CDR3 runs 13 residues. Looked up from germline, CDR1 is SEHNR and CDR2 is FQNEAQ (reference sequence). The DNA of the CDR3 is TGTGCCAGCAGCTGGCCGGGGACAGATACGCAGTATTTT. It encodes CASSWPGTDTQYF.

The chain uses TRBV5-1 and TRBJ2-1, with a possible D match to TRBD2 (6 bases). The CDR3 contains 15 residues. The germline V gene encodes CDR1 SGHRS and CDR2 YFSETQ. V lost 5 bases and J lost 0, with 12 bases in between. The CDR3 spells CASRKRATSYNEQFF. The CDR3 coding sequence is TGCGCCAGCAGGAAGCGGGCGACCTCCTACAATGAGCAGTTCTTC.

In this sample, this clonotype turned up many times. The chain carries TRBV9 and TRBJ2-1; 9 bases are shared with TRBD2. The J segment lost 7 bases and the V segment lost 4 bases, leaving 12 bases of the junction unmatched. CDR3 length: 16 amino acids. Germline CDR1 reads SGDLS; CDR2 reads YYNGEE. CDR3 loop: CASSLLTSGKGNEQFF. The DNA for the CDR3 is TGTGCCAGCAGCTTACTGACTAGCGGAAAGGGGAATGAGCAGTTCTTC.

This clonotype was seen at least ten times. The CDR3 DNA reads as TGTGCCAGCAGTTTATCGAGCAATCAGCCCCAGCATTTT. This codes for CASSLSSNQPQHF. The gene calls are TRBV12-3 or TRBV12-4 and TRBJ1-5; D gene uncertain. V lost 2 bases, J lost 1 base, and 3 bases lay in between. There are 13 residues in the CDR3.

This clonotype was seen a handful of times. This chain joins TRBV27 and TRBJ1-6; D is unresolved. This CDR3 has 17 amino acids. Trimming removed 2 bases at V and 7 bases at J, with 18 bases between. The germline V gene has CDR1 MNHEY and CDR2 SMNVEV (reference sequence). The CDR3 DNA follows: TGTGCCAGCAGTTTAACCCCACACGTACTTAGGAATTCACCCCTCCACTTT. Amino acid sequence: CASSLTPHVLRNSPLHF.

This clonotype showed up many times. The V and J genes are TRBV12-3 or TRBV12-4 and TRBJ2-2; D unclear. The CDR3 has 12 residues. Trimming took off 7 bases at V and 1 base at J, with 4 bases between the two ends. The CDR3 DNA reads TGTGCCAGCACAGGGAACACCGGGGAGCTGTTTTTT. Translating it yields CASTGNTGELFF.

This clonotype was observed many times. The rearrangement links TRBV29-1 to TRBJ2-1, with D possibly matching TRBD2 (8 bases). In germline, CDR1 is SQVTM, CDR2 ANQGSEA. The CDR3 totals 12 residues. V dropped 7 bases and J dropped 9 bases, with 16 bases sitting between them. CDR3: CSAGGAGGEQFF. The CDR3 coding sequence is TGCAGCGCGGGGGGGGCAGGGGGTGAGCAGTTCTTC.

Many counts were recorded for this clonotype. The J gene is TRBJ2-7, the V gene TRBV20-1; 7 bases match TRBD2. Looked up from germline, CDR1 is DFQATT and CDR2 is SNEGSKA (reference sequence). The CDR3 contains 15 residues. Unmatched junction bases numbered 8, after V lost 3 bases and J lost 0 bases. This CDR3 reads CSARLPSGYSYEQYF. In DNA, the CDR3 is TGCAGTGCTAGGCTCCCTAGCGGATACTCCTACGAGCAGTACTTC.

The gene calls are TRBV7-2 and TRBJ2-1; 13 bases line up with TRBD2. Trimming took 4 bases from V and 7 from J; bases not matched to a gene: 4. The CDR3 consists of 15 residues. The germline V gene encodes CDR1 SGHTA and CDR2 FQGNSA. CDR3: CASSSRGLAGNEQFF. The DNA for the CDR3 is TGTGCCAGCAGCTCTCGGGGACTAGCGGGAAATGAGCAGTTCTTC.

This clonotype has a count of ten or more. The gene calls are TRBV5-1 and TRBJ2-7; 7 bases map to TRBD1. Germline assignment: CDR1 SGHRS and CDR2 YFSETQ. After removal of 0 bases from V and 1 base from J, the junction contained 4 bases not matched to a gene. CDR3 length: 15 residues. The DNA for the CDR3 is TGCGCCAGCAGCTTGGCGACAGGGAGTTCCTACGAGCAGTACTTC. It encodes CASSLATGSSYEQYF.

This clonotype occurred a few times. V usage is TRBV12-3 or TRBV12-4 and J usage is TRBJ2-1; 10 bases are a match to TRBD2. V was clipped by 3 bases and J by 4 bases; unmatched bases: 9. This CDR3 comprises 17 residues. CDR3 region: CASSLFAGTSVYNEQFF. The CDR3 DNA sequence: TGTGCCAGCAGTTTGTTTGCGGGGACTAGCGTGTACAATGAGCAGTTCTTC.

Ten or more counts support this clonotype. The V gene is TRBV5-5, the J gene TRBJ2-7; 9 bases line up with TRBD1. The CDR3 spans 15 residues. Germline values: CDR1 SGHKS, CDR2 YYEKEE (reference sequence). The V gene end was trimmed by 0 bases and the J gene end by 5 bases; junction bases not matched to a gene: 6. CDR3 loop: CASSLGGQGSNEQYF. CDR3 nucleotides: TGTGCCAGCAGCTTGGGGGGACAGGGCAGCAACGAGCAGTACTTC.

This clonotype was recorded at least ten times. The chain uses TRBV12-3 or TRBV12-4 and TRBJ1-2; D is undetermined. Trimming took 7 bases from V and 5 from J, leaving 8 bases between them. CDR3 length equals 11 residues. CDR3 sequence reads: CASTGRYGYTF. CDR3 coding DNA: TGTGCCAGCACAGGACGATATGGCTACACCTTC.

In its sample, this clonotype was seen many times. V usage is TRBV5-1 and J usage is TRBJ2-5; 10 bases fit TRBD2. V trimming: 5 bases; J trimming: 3 bases; junction bases outside the gene matches: 4. This CDR3 contains 14 residues. CDR1 is SGHRS and CDR2 is YFSETQ in the germline V gene. The CDR3 loop reads CASSFGTSEETQYF. The CDR3 coding sequence is TGCGCCAGCAGTTTTGGGACTAGCGAAGAGACCCAGTACTTC.

This clonotype was counted at least ten times. The chain is built from TRBV11-1 and TRBJ2-1; D might be TRBD2 (6 bases). The V and J ends lost 3 bases and 7 bases respectively, with 16 bases between them. In germline, CDR1 is SGHAT, CDR2 FQDESV (reference sequence). The CDR3 spans 15 residues. As DNA, the CDR3 is TGTGCCAGCAGCTTCGTTTCCGGGAGTATTAATGAGCAGTTCTTC. Amino acid sequence: CASSFVSGSINEQFF.

This clonotype showed up many times. V and J are TRBV6-2 or TRBV6-3 and TRBJ1-1; D gene unclear. Trimming took 6 bases from V and 1 from J, leaving 12 bases between them. Germline V gene sequence: CDR1 MNHEY, CDR2 SVGEGT. This CDR3 region has 14 residues. CDR3: CASSLLGRNTEAFF. In DNA form, the CDR3 reads TGTGCCAGCAGCCTGTTGGGTAGGAACACTGAAGCTTTCTTT.

This clonotype was seen once. This chain links TRBV23-1 with TRBJ2-5; maybe TRBD2 (6 bases). TRBV23-1 is designated an ORF whose function remains uncertain. The CDR3 runs 15 residues. V lost 0 bases and J lost 5, with 13 bases in between. CDR3 sequence: CASSQSEGQTETQYF. The DNA of the CDR3 is TGCGCCAGCAGTCAATCGGAGGGTCAGACGGAGACCCAGTACTTC.

This clonotype was seen repeatedly, ten times or more. This chain uses TRBV5-1 with TRBJ2-7; 10 bases match TRBD2. The CDR3 is 14 amino acids. V gave up 1 base and J gave up 3 bases; unmatched junction bases: 1. Germline V CDR1 and CDR2: SGHRS, YFSETQ. The CDR3 is CASSLTSGDYEQYF. The CDR3 region has the DNA TGCGCCAGCAGCTTGACTAGCGGGGACTACGAGCAGTACTTC.

This clonotype was seen ten or more times. The chain employs TRBV5-1 and TRBJ1-1; 9 nucleotides agree with TRBD1. The CDR3 contains 14 residues. Germline CDR1 is SGHRS and CDR2 is YFSETQ. V lost 5 bases to trimming and J lost 4 bases; unmatched junction nucleotides: 6. The CDR3 protein is CASSQDRGSTEAFF. CDR3 coding DNA: TGCGCCAGCAGTCAGGACAGGGGCAGCACTGAAGCTTTCTTT.

This clonotype was recorded a few times. One junction end disagrees with the germline gene, perhaps due to a read error. This chain uses TRBV13 with TRBJ2-2; TRBD2 agrees at 10 bases. Per the germline V gene, CDR1 is PRHDT and CDR2 is FYEKMQ (reference sequence). This CDR3 has 22 amino acids. This CDR3 reads CASSLGLSGRPQTEGTTGELFF. The CDR3 DNA sequence: TGTGCCAGCAGTTTAGGCCTTAGCGGGAGGCCTCAAACTGAGGGGACCACCGGGGAGCTGTTTTTT.

The CDR3 nucleotides read TGCAGCGTTGTTGGGGGGCGGATCGGAGAGACCCAGTACTTC. Translated, it gives CSVVGGRIGETQYF. This rearrangement joins TRBV29-1 to TRBJ2-5; D may be TRBD1 or TRBD2 (6 bases each). This CDR3 is 14 amino acids long. Between the trimmed V and J ends, which lost 4 bases and 4 bases, there was a span of 16 bases. Per germline, CDR1 SQVTM and CDR2 ANQGSEA.